This TCR beta chain was profiled in a study of OX40 agonist ivuxolimab in advanced cancers. General study results and limits: Mean expanded clone counts were higher in CD8+ than CD4+ T cells.

If patients had autoimmune disease history or systemic immunosuppression, they were excluded. CDR3 size: 14 residues. The V and J ends lost 3 bases and 2 bases respectively, with 10 bases between them. Germline V lookup: CDR1 SQVTM, CDR2 ANQGSEA. Using immunoSEQ multiplex PCR, the repertoire was profiled, and TCRdb retains in-frame clones only, with some absent. Of around 20,000 clones listed, just under 75% are singletons. As regards this clone: Antigen: not known.

Material: CD4+ or CD8+ T cells sorted from blood, obtained in a trial of the OX40 agonist ivuxolimab. The gene calls are TRBV29-1 and TRBJ2-2; D may be TRBD1 (6 bases). This TCR was recovered from an adult with an advanced solid tumor such as melanoma, head and neck, liver or kidney cancer. CDR3 residues: CSVDLQGNTGELFF. In nucleotides, the CDR3 is TGCAGCGTTGATCTACAGGGAAACACCGGGGAGCTGTTTTTT.